The entry that follows covers one TCR beta chain sequence. The data stem from a study of blood T cell repertoires in COVID-19. Study-wide background: Acute-phase and convalescent COVID-19 samples originated in the United States, Italy and Spain. In each case, the material was cDNA or gDNA derived from T cells, B-cell-depleted T cells, or PBMCs.

The trim removed 3 bases at V and 4 bases at J, leaving 9 bases unmatched. The CDR3 loop spans 16 amino acids. The germline gives CDR1 GTSNPN, CDR2 SVGIG (reference sequence). Profiling relied on immunoSEQ multiplex PCR, and the TCRdb table lists in-frame clones only, not all of them. The sample lists tens of thousands of clones, approximately 90% occurring once. This TCR was sampled from a woman aged 55-69 years with COVID-19, enrolled during active disease. This chain connects TRBV30 to TRBJ1-6; 7 bases align to TRBD1. Material for sequencing was peripheral blood. CDR3 bases: TGTGCCTGGAGAGGGGGCAGGGGGAAGTATAATTCACCCCTCCACTTT. It translates to CAWRGGRGKYNSPLHF.